This entry lists 27 T cell receptor beta chains sequenced from one sample in a study of blood T cell repertoires in COVID-19. Assay used: immunoSEQ multiplex PCR; TCRdb lists only in-frame clones, some missing. The sample lists some 150,000 clones, 75% to 90% occurring once. The specimen was peripheral blood. The receptors come from a man aged 45 to 65 who had recovered from COVID-19.

This clone has only one observation. The J gene is TRBJ1-1, the V gene TRBV3-1 (or the pseudogene TRBV3-2), with D perhaps matching TRBD1 (6 bases). Germline V lookup: CDR1 LGHDT, CDR2 YNNKEL (reference sequence). Trimming took off 4 bases at V and 0 bases at J, with 12 bases between the two ends. The CDR3 covers 15 residues. This CDR3 is CASSLGQTMNTEAFF. The CDR3 bases are TGTGCCAGCAGCCTTGGACAGACAATGAACACTGAAGCTTTCTTT.

V usage is TRBV6-5 and J usage is TRBJ2-1; tentative D call: TRBD1 (6 bases). This CDR3 comprises 16 residues. Trimming removed 2 bases from V and 2 bases from J, with 13 bases in between. CDR1 and CDR2 (germline): MNHEY, SVGAGI. For the CDR3, the DNA is TGTGCCAGCAGTTACGGTCACAGGGTTCCCTACAATGAGCAGTTCTTC. It yields the protein CASSYGHRVPYNEQFF.

There are a few counts of this clone. The chain joins TRBV7-9 to TRBJ2-3; 8 bases agree with TRBD2. The CDR3 spans 14 residues. Germline-derived CDR1 and CDR2 are SEHNR and FQNEAQ (reference sequence). The trim removed 5 bases at V and 2 bases at J, leaving 3 bases unmatched. DNA for the CDR3: TGTGCCAGCAGCAGTGGACTAGCCACAGATACGCAGTATTTT. Protein product: CASSSGLATDTQYF.

This chain links TRBV28 with TRBJ1-3; no firm D call. The V gene's germline CDR1 is MDHEN and CDR2 SYDVKM. The CDR3 spans 14 residues. V dropped 6 bases and J dropped 0 bases, with 9 bases sitting between them. CDR3: CASRRGNSGNTIYF. The CDR3 DNA sequence: TGTGCCAGCAGGCGAGGAAACTCTGGAAACACCATATATTTT. The full variable domain, rest sourced from reference TRBV28 and TRBJ1-3, is DVKVTQSSRYLVKRTGEKVFLECVQDMDHENMFWYRQDPGLGLRLIYFSYDVKMKEKGDIPEGYSVSREKKERFSLILESASTNQTSMYLCASRRGNSGNTIYFGEGSWLTVV.

There are a few counts of this clone. This chain uses TRBV9 with TRBJ2-2, with 7 positions matching TRBD2. CDR1 is SGDLS and CDR2 is YYNGEE in the germline V gene. With V trimmed by 4 bases and J by 1 base, 4 bases remained unmatched. The CDR3 contains 15 residues. CDR3 in DNA: TGTGCCAGCAGCTCGCGCGGGGGGAACACCGGGGAGCTGTTTTTT. Amino acids: CASSSRGGNTGELFF.

This clone appeared a few times. The CDR3 coding sequence is TGTGCCAGCAGCTTAACGGACTATAGCTCTGGAAACACCATATATTTT. It translates to CASSLTDYSSGNTIYF. The rearrangement uses TRBV7-9 and TRBJ1-3; no definite D call. V gave up 2 bases and J gave up 0 bases, with 11 bases separating them. The germline CDR1 and CDR2 sequences are SEHNR and FQNEAQ (reference sequence). The CDR3 has 16 residues.

The V and J genes are TRBV3-1 (or the pseudogene TRBV3-2) and TRBJ2-7; D is possibly TRBD1 (6 bases). From germline, CDR1 is LGHDT and CDR2 YNNKEL (reference sequence). The CDR3 covers 15 residues. Trimming shortened V by 5 bases and J by 6 bases, and 20 bases separated the two germline ends. CDR3 sequence reads: CASSDPTGGVFEQYF. CDR3 DNA sequence: TGTGCCAGCAGCGACCCGACAGGTGGGGTGTTCGAGCAGTACTTC.

The genes are TRBV2 and TRBJ1-5; 8 nucleotides line up with TRBD1. The CDR3 has 16 residues. From germline, CDR1 is SNHLY and CDR2 FYNNEI. Trimming cost V 5 bases and J 1 base; bases outside gene matches: 7. CDR3 bases: TGTGCCAGCAGTACGCAGGGGGCGCCGAGCAATCAGCCCCAGCATTTT. This encodes CASSTQGAPSNQPQHF. The full variable domain, with the rest looked up from reference TRBV2 and TRBJ1-5, is EPEVTQTPSHQVTQMGQEVILRCVPISNHLYFYWYRQILGQKVEFLVSFYNNEISEKSEIFDDQFSVERPDGSNFTLKIRSTKLEDSAMYFCASSTQGAPSNQPQHFGDGTRLSIL.

The chain employs TRBV2 and TRBJ1-4; TRBD1 matches at 8 bases. V lost 6 bases and J lost 0; bases outside the gene matches: 3. The CDR3 totals 15 residues. The germline gives CDR1 SNHLY, CDR2 FYNNEI. CDR3 amino acids: CASRAQGATNEKLFF. Written as DNA, the CDR3 is TGTGCCAGCAGGGCACAGGGGGCAACTAATGAAAAACTGTTTTTT.

V and J are TRBV4-1 and TRBJ1-6; TRBD1 matches at 7 bases. There are 16 residues in the CDR3. Germline V lookup: CDR1 MGHRA, CDR2 YSYEKL. Germline trimming cut 3 bases from V and 4 bases from J; bases unmatched to any gene: 6. The CDR3 loop is CASSQPGQKYNSPLHF. The DNA of the CDR3 is TGCGCCAGCAGCCAGCCGGGACAGAAATATAATTCACCCCTCCACTTT.

This clone was counted between two and nine times. J is TRBJ2-2 and V is TRBV4-1, with 10 positions matching TRBD1. The CDR3 has 18 residues. CDR1 MGHRA and CDR2 YSYEKL come from the germline V gene. The junction had 15 bases not matched to a gene; V was cut back by 4 bases and J by 7 bases. The CDR3 spells CASSRSWGGQGVLGELFF. As DNA, the CDR3 is TGCGCCAGCAGCCGCAGTTGGGGAGGACAGGGGGTCCTCGGGGAGCTGTTTTTT.

This clone was recorded at least ten times. This sequence joins TRBV5-1 and TRBJ1-2; 7 positions agree with TRBD1. The J segment lost 14 bases and the V segment lost 0 bases, leaving 10 bases of the junction unmatched. The germline gives CDR1 SGHRS, CDR2 YFSETQ. The CDR3 length is 13 residues. This CDR3 is CASSLEDRPFQTF. In nucleotides, the CDR3 is TGCGCCAGCAGCTTGGAGGACAGGCCATTTCAAACCTTC.

V is TRBV5-4 and J is TRBJ2-7; 8 nucleotides align to TRBD2. Trimming removed 1 base from V and 6 bases from J; junction bases left unmatched: 9. Germline assignment: CDR1 SGHNT and CDR2 YYREEE (reference sequence). The CDR3 length is 15 residues. The CDR3: CASSLIGGGRIEQYF. The CDR3 region has the DNA TGTGCCAGCAGCTTGATCGGGGGGGGCCGGATCGAGCAGTACTTC.

V gene TRBV6-7 combines with J gene TRBJ2-5; 8 bases agree with TRBD2. TRBV6-7 counts as an open reading frame of uncertain function. This CDR3 region has 16 residues. The trim removed 5 bases at V and 3 bases at J, leaving 11 bases unmatched. The CDR3 DNA is TGTGCCAGCAGTGTGTGCGGACTAGCCTGTAAAGAGACCCAGTACTTC. Translated: CASSVCGLACKETQYF.

The chain has TRBV6-1 and TRBJ1-5, with 8 bases matching TRBD1. This CDR3 comprises 15 residues. V trimming: 1 base; J trimming: 3 bases; junction bases outside the gene matches: 2. Germline assignment: CDR1 MNHNS and CDR2 SASEGT. The DNA for the CDR3 is TGTGCCAGCAGTGAAGGACAGGGGTTCAATCAGCCCCAGCATTTT. Translated, it gives CASSEGQGFNQPQHF.

This clone has a count of ten or more. The CDR3 sequence is CASSSGAYEQYF. CDR3 nucleotides: TGTGCCAGCAGCAGCGGGGCCTACGAGCAGTACTTC. The rearrangement links TRBV5-4 to TRBJ2-7; TRBD2 matches 7 bases. The V gene end was trimmed by 4 bases and the J gene end by 2 bases; junction bases not matched to a gene: 0. The germline V gene encodes CDR1 SGHNT and CDR2 YYREEE (reference sequence). The CDR3 extends over 12 amino acids.

The chain couples TRBV7-2 to TRBJ2-5; D remains ambiguous. Deletions cut 2 bases from V and 5 bases from J, with 15 bases between. There are 15 residues in the CDR3. CDR1 SGHTA and CDR2 FQGNSA come from the germline V gene. In DNA, the CDR3 is TGTGCCAGCAGCTTAAATCCCGCATTTCGGGAGACCCAGTACTTC. Amino acid sequence: CASSLNPAFRETQYF.

The chain employs TRBV9 and TRBJ1-5; the D gene is possibly TRBD1 (5 bases). CDR3 size: 15 residues. V lost 3 bases and J 3 bases, leaving 13 bases between the germline ends. Germline CDR1 reads SGDLS; CDR2 reads YYNGEE. The CDR3: CASSDTGHPNQPQHF. In nucleotides, the CDR3 is TGTGCCAGCAGCGATACTGGACACCCCAATCAGCCCCAGCATTTT.

The rearrangement uses TRBV12-3 or TRBV12-4 and TRBJ1-1; D is unclear. The CDR3 totals 12 residues. The V and J ends lost 8 bases and 3 bases respectively, with 10 bases between them. The DNA for the CDR3 is TGTGCCAGCTCCCGACTGTACACTGAAGCTTTCTTT. Encoded protein: CASSRLYTEAFF.

The rearrangement joins TRBV7-2 to TRBJ2-7, with 9 bases fitting TRBD2. This CDR3 contains 17 residues. Germline loops: CDR1 SGHTA, CDR2 FQGNSA. With V trimmed by 6 bases and J by 0 bases, 12 bases remained unmatched. In DNA, the CDR3 is TGTGCCAGCAGACCACTGAGCGGGGGGTTCAGCTCCTACGAGCAGTACTTC. Translated: CASRPLSGGFSSYEQYF.

The chain links TRBV7-2 to TRBJ2-7; tentative D call: TRBD2 (7 bases). Germline V gene sequence: CDR1 SGHTA, CDR2 FQGNSA. The CDR3 spans 15 residues. The V end was cut by 3 bases, the J end by 1 base, with 13 bases between. The CDR3 DNA follows: TGTGCCAGCAGCTTCGGCGGGGGCCCTTCCTACGAGCAGTACTTC. Its translation: CASSFGGGPSYEQYF.

The rearrangement uses TRBV7-9 and TRBJ2-2; 9 bases line up with TRBD1. CDR1 and CDR2 (germline): SEHNR, FQNEAQ (reference sequence). CDR3 length: 18 residues. The V segment lost 5 bases and the J segment 5 bases; nucleotides outside the gene matches: 15. CDR3 sequence reads: CASSPTLRGTGLTGELFF. CDR3 DNA: TGTGCCAGCAGCCCCACCCTACGGGGGACAGGGTTAACCGGGGAGCTGTTTTTT. Complete variable domain (other parts from reference TRBV7-9 and TRBJ2-2): DTGVSQNPRHKITKRGQNVTFRCDPISEHNRLYWYRQTLGQGPEFLTYFQNEAQLEKSRLLSDRFSAERPKGSFSTLEIQRTEQGDSAMYLCASSPTLRGTGLTGELFFGEGSRLTVL.

The chain couples TRBV5-6 to TRBJ1-1, with D maybe TRBD1 (6 bases). Between the trimmed V and J ends, which lost 0 bases and 3 bases, there was a span of 9 bases. CDR3 length: 14 residues. Germline V gene lookup returns CDR1 SGHDT and CDR2 YYEEEE. The CDR3 region has the DNA TGTGCCAGCAGCTTGGAGGGGGGGCACACTGAAGCTTTCTTT. Protein: CASSLEGGHTEAFF.

V usage is TRBV6-2 or TRBV6-3 and J usage is TRBJ1-3; D not certain. The CDR3 totals 14 residues. Trimming pared 4 bases from V and 0 bases from J, leaving 7 bases between. Germline CDR1 reads MNHEY; CDR2 reads SVGEGT. Written as DNA, the CDR3 is TGTGCCAGCAGTTCGAGGCCCTCTGGAAACACCATATATTTT. The encoded protein is CASSSRPSGNTIYF.

This clone was counted between two and nine times. The CDR3, as DNA: TGCGCCAGCAGGTACGGACAGGGCTACAATGAGCAGTTCTTC. It is translated as CASRYGQGYNEQFF. This chain connects TRBV4-3 to TRBJ2-1; 8 bases align to TRBD1. Germline loops: CDR1 LGHNA, CDR2 YSLEER. V dropped 6 bases and J dropped 3; count of bases not matched to a gene: 4. CDR3 length equals 14 residues.

This sequence joins TRBV6-6 and TRBJ1-5; D remains ambiguous. Germline CDR1 reads MNHNY; CDR2 reads SVGAGI (reference sequence). This CDR3 region has 13 residues. V dropped 4 bases and J dropped 5 bases, with 9 bases sitting between them. CDR3 coding DNA: TGTGCCAGCAGTTTGTCGTATTATCAGCCCCAGCATTTT. It yields the protein CASSLSYYQPQHF.

This rearrangement joins TRBV7-9 to TRBJ2-7, with TRBD1 matching 7 bases. J lost 6 bases, V lost 5 bases, and 7 bases had no gene match. Germline CDR1 and CDR2: SEHNR and FQNEAQ (reference sequence). The CDR3 has 13 residues. The CDR3 DNA sequence: TGTGCCAGCAGCCGGGGACAGCTCTCCGAGCAGTACTTC. Encoded protein: CASSRGQLSEQYF. The full variable domain, in which reference TRBV7-9 and TRBJ2-7 provide the parts outside the CDR3, is DTGVSQNPRHKITKRGQNVTFRCDPISEHNRLYWYRQTLGQGPEFLTYFQNEAQLEKSRLLSDRFSAERPKGSFSTLEIQRTEQGDSAMYLCASSRGQLSEQYFGPGTRLTVT.